This TCR beta chain was captured in a study of CD8 T cells in Susac syndrome. This CDR3 has 16 amino acids. Trimming removed 7 bases from V and 4 bases from J; junction bases left unmatched: 9. Germline assignment: CDR1 ENHRY and CDR2 SYGVKD. Random hexamers were used to reverse transcribe 0.5 to 1 ug of RNA. Amplification of the TCR beta CDR3 was carried out by immunoSEQ multiplex PCR, which spanned a total of 54 Vbeta and 13 Jbeta segments. TCRdb reprocessed the immunoSEQ multiplex PCR reads with MiXCR, giving one entry per CDR3 protein. The sample carries about 280,000 distinct CDR3 sequences, around 84% recorded once.

This chain joins TRBV10-3 and TRBJ2-2; 10 bases line up with TRBD2. The receptor comes from a human donor with multiple sclerosis. The sequencing sample was made of CD8+ T cells from PBMCs. As DNA, the CDR3 is TGTGCCATCACCTCCAGGACTAGCGGTCCCACCGGGGAGCTGTTTTTT. It yields the protein CAITSRTSGPTGELFF.